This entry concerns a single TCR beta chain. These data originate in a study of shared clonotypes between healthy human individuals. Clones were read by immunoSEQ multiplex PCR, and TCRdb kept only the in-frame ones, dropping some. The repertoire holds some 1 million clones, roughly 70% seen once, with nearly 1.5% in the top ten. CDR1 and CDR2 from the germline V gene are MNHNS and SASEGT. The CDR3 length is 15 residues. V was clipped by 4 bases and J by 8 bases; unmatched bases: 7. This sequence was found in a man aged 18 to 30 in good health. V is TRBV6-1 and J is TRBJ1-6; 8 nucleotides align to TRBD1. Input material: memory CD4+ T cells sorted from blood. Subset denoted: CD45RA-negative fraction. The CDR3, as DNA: TGTGCCAGCAGTGTCCAGGGGGCTAGGGATTCACCCCTCCACTTT. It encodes CASSVQGARDSPLHF.